The T cell receptor (beta chain) under discussion was sequenced for a study of CD8 T cells in ankylosing spondylitis. This clonotype was recorded many times. Its antigen is as yet unknown. Quantitative molecular-barcoded 5'-RACE generated the TCR beta libraries. Via MiXCR, TCRdb re-called the 5' RACE reads, giving one row per CDR3 protein. The sample holds roughly 90,000 distinct CDR3 sequences, approximately 9.6% seen once. Study-wide points: Both synovial fluid and blood in reactive arthritis had previously been reported to carry some motif variants. Significant enrichment of disease-linked clones was reportedly seen in matched ankylosing spondylitis synovial fluid. Within ankylosing spondylitis blood, a TCR beta motif made up of fewer than ten highly homologous variants appeared to be characteristic.

The CDR3 spans 15 residues. Germline values: CDR1 SNHLY, CDR2 FYNNEI. The V gene end was trimmed by 6 bases and the J gene end by 0 bases; junction bases not matched to a gene: 4. V gene TRBV2 combines with J gene TRBJ2-1; the match to TRBD2 covers 8 bases. The TCR sequence derives from a male donor with ankylosing spondylitis. Source material: blood, either unsorted or a sorted T cell fraction (not recorded which). The chain's CDR3 is CASSTSGGSYNEQFF. The CDR3 coding sequence is TGTGCCAGCAGCACTAGCGGAGGCTCCTACAATGAGCAGTTCTTC.